This T cell receptor beta chain was sequenced in a study of siplizumab effects on memory and regulatory T cells. The CDR3 is 15 amino acids. V was clipped by 0 bases and J by 7 bases, with 14 bases between them. In germline, CDR1 is SGHNT, CDR2 YYREEE (reference sequence). The data were produced by immunoSEQ multiplex PCR, yet TCRdb's version contains in-frame clones alone and is incomplete. The repertoire holds more than 95,000 clones, with more than 85% as singletons. This clone was seen a single time. The J gene is TRBJ2-1, the V gene TRBV5-4; D is uncertain. The receptor was derived from a human donor in good health. The sequenced sample consisted of Tregs sorted from blood. The CDR3 sequence is CASSLDVSPSNEQFF. CDR3 nucleotides: TGTGCCAGCAGCTTGGACGTATCCCCCTCGAATGAGCAGTTCTTC.